These 11 T cell receptor beta chains came from one sample sequenced in a study of cytomegalovirus exposure and HLA in healthy donors. Sequenced by immunoSEQ multiplex PCR; TCRdb stores in-frame clones only, minus some. The table lists approximately 150,000 clones, more than 85% of them singletons. Sequenced: PBMCs. These receptors were obtained from a man between 18 and 29 years old in good health and CMV-seronegative.

This sequence joins TRBV9 and TRBJ1-2; 10 bases fit TRBD1. The CDR3 contains 14 residues. J was trimmed by 5 bases and V by 4 bases; bases with no gene match: 5. Germline CDR1 is SGDLS and CDR2 is YYNGEE. The CDR3 nucleotides read TGTGCCAGCAGCCCCCCGGACAGGGGGTATGGCTACACCTTC. Translating it yields CASSPPDRGYGYTF.

The chain joins TRBV7-2 to TRBJ2-5; TRBD2 matches at 10 bases. In germline, CDR1 is SGHTA, CDR2 FQGNSA. The CDR3 totals 16 residues. With 0 bases clipped from V and 4 bases from J, the junction kept 5 bases outside the gene matches. CDR3 protein: CASSLAVAGGLETQYF. The DNA of the CDR3 is TGTGCCAGCAGCTTAGCGGTAGCGGGAGGTCTAGAGACCCAGTACTTC.

This chain links TRBV5-6 with TRBJ1-6; unclear D gene. The CDR3 runs to 14 residues. Trimming removed 1 base from V and 4 bases from J, with 6 bases in between. CDR1 is SGHDT, CDR2 YYEEEE, per germline. CDR3 nucleotides: TGTGCCAGCAGCTTGTGGCCGTATAATTCACCCCTCCACTTT. Translated: CASSLWPYNSPLHF. Filled out from reference TRBV5-6 and TRBJ1-6, the complete variable domain reads DAGVTQSPTHLIKTRGQQVTLRCSPKSGHDTVSWYQQALGQGPQFIFQYYEEEERQRGNFPDRFSGHQFPNYSSELNVNALLLGDSALYLCASSLWPYNSPLHFGNGTRLTVT.

This chain uses TRBV2 with TRBJ1-1; D not certain. Germline CDR1 is SNHLY and CDR2 is FYNNEI. Trimming took 6 bases from V and 6 from J, leaving 8 bases between them. There are 11 residues in the CDR3. CDR3 region: CASSPPAEAFF. The CDR3 nucleotides read TGTGCCAGCAGCCCCCCGGCTGAAGCTTTCTTT.

J is TRBJ2-1 and V is TRBV30; a weak D match, TRBD2 (6 bases). The CDR3 loop spans 14 amino acids. The V gene lost 3 bases and the J gene lost 4 bases, with 13 bases spanning the gap. Per the germline V gene, CDR1 is GTSNPN and CDR2 is SVGIG (reference sequence). The CDR3: CAWSAGSLYNEQFF. The CDR3, as DNA: TGTGCCTGGAGCGCGGGGAGCTTATACAATGAGCAGTTCTTC.

The J gene is TRBJ2-1, the V gene TRBV27; 11 bases are a match to TRBD1. Germline-derived CDR1 and CDR2 are MNHEY and SMNVEV (reference sequence). This CDR3 is built from 15 residues. J lost 6 bases, V lost 6 bases, and 7 bases had no gene match. CDR3 amino acids: CASSRGQGASNEQFF. The CDR3, as DNA: TGTGCCAGCAGCCGAGGACAGGGGGCCTCCAATGAGCAGTTCTTC.

The rearrangement links TRBV9 to TRBJ2-5, with 11 bases lining up with TRBD2. In germline, CDR1 is SGDLS, CDR2 YYNGEE. The CDR3 is 15 residues long. The J segment lost 4 bases and the V segment lost 3 bases, leaving 5 bases of the junction unmatched. The CDR3 sequence: CASSAFLAGGETQYF. In nucleotides, the CDR3 is TGTGCCAGCAGCGCCTTCCTAGCGGGAGGAGAGACCCAGTACTTC.

The J gene is TRBJ2-1, the V gene TRBV6-1; TRBD2 aligns across 8 bases. The CDR3 loop spans 18 amino acids. V dropped 4 bases and J dropped 5; count of bases not matched to a gene: 16. Germline V lookup: CDR1 MNHNS, CDR2 SASEGT. The CDR3 protein is CASSGLAGYETRHNEQFF. The CDR3 bases are TGTGCCAGCAGTGGATTAGCGGGATACGAAACAAGGCACAATGAGCAGTTCTTC.

The chain employs TRBV19 and TRBJ1-5; tentatively, D is TRBD1 (6 bases). Between the trimmed V and J ends, which lost 5 bases and 3 bases, there was a span of 20 bases. Germline V gene lookup returns CDR1 LNHDA and CDR2 SQIVND (reference sequence). CDR3 size: 17 residues. CDR3 in DNA: TGTGCCAGTAGTTCCTGGGGCAGGGGCCATTTCAATCAGCCCCAGCATTTT. As protein: CASSSWGRGHFNQPQHF.

The J gene is TRBJ2-1, the V gene TRBV2, with 9 bases aligning to TRBD2. V shed 6 bases, J shed 0 bases, and the junction held 18 bases outside the gene matches. The CDR3 is made up of 20 amino acids. Per germline, CDR1 SNHLY and CDR2 FYNNEI. CDR3 bases: TGTGCCAGCAGGAGAACCAGGTCTAGCGGGGAATGGAGCTCCTACAATGAGCAGTTCTTC. Translated: CASRRTRSSGEWSSYNEQFF.

J is TRBJ2-3 and V is TRBV5-1; TRBD2 matches 10 bases. Germline-derived CDR1 and CDR2 are SGHRS and YFSETQ. CDR3 length: 16 residues. Losses at the gene ends were 2 bases for V and 4 bases for J; bases not matched to a gene: 7. CDR3 residues: CASSLERGGVADTQYF. The CDR3 coding sequence is TGCGCCAGCAGCTTAGAGCGGGGGGGCGTGGCAGATACGCAGTATTTT.